This T cell receptor beta chain derives from a study of T cell responses to AZD1222 COVID-19 vaccine. On this clone itself: Its antigen is unidentified.

Clones were read by immunoSEQ multiplex PCR, and TCRdb kept only the in-frame ones, dropping some. Seen here are some 150,000 clones, 85% to 95% observed once, and the top ten hold 1.5% to 2%. The CDR3 contains 13 residues. CDR1 is MRHNA, CDR2 SNTAGT, per germline. V was cut by 11 bases and J by 10 bases, with 18 bases left in between. Whole-study findings and limits: Vaccine-associated CD4 TCRs ranged over spike, dominating at 160-218 and 743-854.

The chain is built from TRBV6-4 and TRBJ1-6; D gene ambiguous. Sequenced here: peripheral blood, sampled on day 0 of AZD1222 vaccination. This TCR came from an adult in good health. The CDR3 is CAGRRGPWSPLHF. CDR3 in DNA: TGTGCCGGACGCCGCGGCCCGTGGTCACCCCTCCACTTT.